This T cell receptor (beta chain) was identified in a study of cytomegalovirus exposure and HLA in healthy donors. Primers: 60 Vbeta forward and 13 Jbeta reverse. TCRdb's copy holds only in-frame clones and misses some; the assay was immunoSEQ multiplex PCR. The sample carries more than 100,000 clones, more than 65% recorded once. This CDR3 spans 14 amino acids. The junction had 7 bases not matched to a gene; V was cut back by 7 bases and J by 1 base. The germline V gene has CDR1 SGHDT and CDR2 YYEEEE. This receptor was taken from a human donor in good health. J is TRBJ1-1 and V is TRBV5-6, with 7 bases that match TRBD1. Sequenced sample: PBMCs. CDR3 amino acids: CASGYRGANTEAFF. The CDR3 DNA reads TGTGCCAGCGGGTACAGGGGAGCGAACACTGAAGCTTTCTTT.